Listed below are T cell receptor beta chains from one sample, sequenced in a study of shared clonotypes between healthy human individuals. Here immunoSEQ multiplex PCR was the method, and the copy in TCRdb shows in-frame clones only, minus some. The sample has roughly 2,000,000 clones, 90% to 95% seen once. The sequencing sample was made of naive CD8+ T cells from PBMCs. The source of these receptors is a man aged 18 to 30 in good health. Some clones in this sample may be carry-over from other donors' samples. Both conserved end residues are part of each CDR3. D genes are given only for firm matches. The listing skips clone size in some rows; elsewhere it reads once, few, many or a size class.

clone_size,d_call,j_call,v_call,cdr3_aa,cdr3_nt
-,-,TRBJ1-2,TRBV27,CASSSSEGTGLPYGYTF,TGTGCCAGCAGCTCGTCCGAGGGTACGGGATTGCCTTATGGCTACACCTTC
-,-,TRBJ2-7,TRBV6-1,CASRGLGYEQYF,TGTGCCAGCAGAGGACTTGGCTACGAGCAGTACTTC
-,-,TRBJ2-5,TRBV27,CASRYKDSFTQYF,TGTGCCAGCAGATATAAGGACAGTTTTACCCAGTACTTC
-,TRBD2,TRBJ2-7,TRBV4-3,CASSQDPGGSSYEQYF,TGCGCCAGCAGCCAAGATCCGGGAGGAAGCTCCTACGAGCAGTACTTC
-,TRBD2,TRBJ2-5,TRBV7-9,CASSFGEGSGSGETQYF,TGTGCCAGCAGCTTTGGGGAGGGTAGCGGGAGCGGAGAGACCCAGTACTTC
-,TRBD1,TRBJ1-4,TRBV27,CASSLDRAGEKLFF,TGTGCCAGCAGCCTGGACAGGGCGGGGGAAAAACTGTTTTTT
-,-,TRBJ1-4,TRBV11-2,CASSLTPSPNEKLFF,TGTGCCAGCAGCTTAACTCCGTCCCCTAATGAAAAACTGTTTTTT
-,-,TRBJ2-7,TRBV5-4,CASSLAGPGYEQYF,TGTGCCAGCAGCTTGGCTGGCCCCGGTTACGAGCAGTACTTC
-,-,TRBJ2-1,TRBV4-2,CASSQVREYNEQFF,TGTGCCAGCAGCCAAGTCCGGGAATACAATGAGCAGTTCTTC
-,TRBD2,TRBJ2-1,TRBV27,CASKERESPNEQFF,TGTGCCAGCAAGGAGCGGGAGAGTCCCAATGAGCAGTTCTTC
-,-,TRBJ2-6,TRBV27,CASTSFVGSGANVLTF,TGTGCCAGCACCTCCTTTGTGGGTTCTGGGGCCAACGTCCTGACTTTC
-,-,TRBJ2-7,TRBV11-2,CASSHTGINSYEQYF,TGTGCCAGCAGCCACACAGGGATCAACTCCTACGAGCAGTACTTC
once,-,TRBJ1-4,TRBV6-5,CASSFHRARNLEKLFF,TGTGCCAGCAGTTTTCACAGGGCGCGGAATCTGGAAAAACTGTTTTTT
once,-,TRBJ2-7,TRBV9,CASGDRSYEQYF,TGTGCCAGCGGGGACCGGAGCTACGAGCAGTACTTC
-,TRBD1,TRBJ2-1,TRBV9,CASSVALGTAYNEQFF,TGTGCCAGCAGCGTAGCTCTTGGGACAGCCTACAATGAGCAGTTCTTC
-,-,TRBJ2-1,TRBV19,CASSIGRDAYNEQFF,TGTGCCAGTAGTATTGGGCGGGATGCTTACAATGAGCAGTTCTTC
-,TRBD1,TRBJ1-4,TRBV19,CASLATGGGMEKLFF,TGTGCCAGCCTTGCTACAGGGGGCGGGATGGAAAAACTGTTTTTT
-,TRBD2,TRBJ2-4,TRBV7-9,CASSATTTGLTAQNIQYF,TGTGCCAGCAGCGCAACGACTACGGGACTAACCGCCCAAAACATTCAGTACTTC
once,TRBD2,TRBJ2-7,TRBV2,CASRNGAGVNEQYF,TGTGCCAGCAGGAACGGGGCGGGAGTGAACGAGCAGTACTTC
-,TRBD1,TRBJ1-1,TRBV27,CASSLSMGVGGAPAFF,TGTGCCAGCAGTTTATCGATGGGAGTAGGGGGCGCCCCCGCTTTCTTT
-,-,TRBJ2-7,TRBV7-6,CASSLGSVGGEQYF,TGTGCCAGCAGCTTAGGATCAGTAGGGGGCGAGCAGTACTTC
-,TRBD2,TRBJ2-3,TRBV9,CASSVGLAGVVTDTQYF,TGTGCCAGCAGCGTAGGTCTAGCGGGAGTTGTAACAGATACGCAGTATTTT
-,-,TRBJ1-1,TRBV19,CASGHQTDTEAFF,TGTGCCAGTGGACACCAAACGGACACTGAAGCTTTCTTT
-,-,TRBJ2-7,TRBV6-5,CASSYRVSYEQYF,TGTGCCAGCAGTTACAGAGTCTCCTACGAGCAGTACTTC
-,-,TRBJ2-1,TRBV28,CASSLGGHNEQFF,TGTGCCAGCTCACTCGGGGGTCACAATGAGCAGTTCTTC
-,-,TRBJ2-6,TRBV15,CATSRARAIRGANVLTF,TGTGCCACCAGCAGAGCCCGGGCAATTCGGGGGGCCAACGTCCTGACTTTC
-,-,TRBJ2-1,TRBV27,CASSSIDRNNEQFF,TGTGCCAGCAGCTCCATAGACAGAAACAATGAGCAGTTCTTC
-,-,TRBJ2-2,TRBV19,CASRDGKYGELFF,TGTGCCAGTCGCGACGGAAAGTACGGGGAGCTGTTTTTT
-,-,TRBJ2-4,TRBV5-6,CASSLEGGWNIQYF,TGTGCCAGCAGCTTGGAGGGGGGTTGGAACATTCAGTACTTC
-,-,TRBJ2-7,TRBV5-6,CASSPPSDREGYEQYF,TGTGCCAGCAGCCCCCCTTCTGACCGGGAAGGCTACGAGCAGTACTTC
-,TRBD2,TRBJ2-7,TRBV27,CASSPRDSGRPSSYEQYF,TGTGCCAGCAGTCCCCGGGATAGCGGGAGGCCGAGCTCCTACGAGCAGTACTTC
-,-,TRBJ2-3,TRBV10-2,CASSESWYDTQYF,TGCGCCAGCAGTGAGTCGTGGTATGATACGCAGTATTTT
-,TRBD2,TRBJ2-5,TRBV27,CASRDSGEGWEETQYF,TGTGCCAGCAGGGATAGCGGGGAGGGTTGGGAAGAGACCCAGTACTTC
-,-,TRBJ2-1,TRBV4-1,CASSPRGDGNEQFF,TGCGCCAGCAGCCCAAGGGGGGACGGCAATGAGCAGTTCTTC
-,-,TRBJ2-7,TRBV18,CASSSDSYEQYF,TGTGCCAGCTCGTCCGACAGCTACGAGCAGTACTTC
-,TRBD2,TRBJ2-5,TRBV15,CATSRDLAWLAGAETQYF,TGTGCCACCAGCAGAGATCTGGCTTGGCTAGCGGGAGCAGAGACCCAGTACTTC
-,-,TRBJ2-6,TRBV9,CASSVRLDGSGANVLTF,TGTGCCAGCAGCGTAAGGTTGGACGGCTCTGGGGCCAACGTCCTGACTTTC
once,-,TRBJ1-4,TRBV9,CASSVSPRVINEKLFF,TGTGCCAGCAGCGTGAGTCCCAGGGTGATTAATGAAAAACTGTTTTTT
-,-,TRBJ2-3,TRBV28,CASSSLTWSSTDTQYF,TGTGCCAGCAGTTCTCTGACGTGGAGTAGCACAGATACGCAGTATTTT
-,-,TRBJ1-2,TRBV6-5,CASRTARHGGYTF,TGTGCCAGTCGGACAGCGCGTCATGGTGGCTACACCTTC
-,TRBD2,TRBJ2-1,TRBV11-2,CASSVDWVLAGVGSEQFF,TGTGCCAGCAGCGTCGATTGGGTGCTAGCGGGAGTCGGTAGTGAGCAGTTCTTC
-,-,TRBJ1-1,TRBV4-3,CASSQDFSPNTEAFF,TGCGCCAGCAGCCAAGATTTCAGTCCTAACACTGAAGCTTTCTTT
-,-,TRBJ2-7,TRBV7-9,CASSLEVQRDEQYF,TGTGCCAGCAGCTTAGAGGTACAGCGGGACGAGCAGTACTTC
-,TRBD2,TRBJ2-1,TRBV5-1,CASSWRLAGRSNEQFF,TGCGCCAGCAGCTGGCGACTAGCGGGACGGAGTAATGAGCAGTTCTTC
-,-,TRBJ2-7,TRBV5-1,CASSFPDSSYEQYF,TGCGCCAGCAGCTTTCCGGATAGCTCCTACGAGCAGTACTTC
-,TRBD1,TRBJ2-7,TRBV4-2,CASSQAVGQGGEQYF,TGTGCCAGCAGCCAAGCCGTGGGACAGGGGGGCGAGCAGTACTTC
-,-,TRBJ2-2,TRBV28,CASSFFKWQAELFF,TGTGCCAGCAGTTTTTTTAAGTGGCAAGCGGAGCTGTTTTTT
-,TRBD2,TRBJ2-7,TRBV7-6,CASSQVGPSGRSGQYF,TGTGCCAGCAGCCAAGTCGGGCCTAGCGGTAGAAGCGGGCAGTACTTC
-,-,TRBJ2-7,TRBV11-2,CASSSRSGRRYEQYF,TGTGCCAGCAGCTCCCGCTCGGGCAGGCGTTACGAGCAGTACTTC
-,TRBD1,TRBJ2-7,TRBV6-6,CASRLTGGYEQYF,TGTGCCAGCAGACTTACAGGGGGCTACGAGCAGTACTTC
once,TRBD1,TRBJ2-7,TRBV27,CASSLSTGGDYEQYF,TGTGCCAGCAGTTTATCGACAGGGGGGGATTACGAGCAGTACTTC
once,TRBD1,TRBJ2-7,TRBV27,CASSWGQASKQYF,TGTGCCAGCAGTTGGGGACAGGCCTCCAAGCAGTACTTC
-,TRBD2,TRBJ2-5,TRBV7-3,CASSPGTSGDRYQETQYF,TGTGCCAGCAGCCCGGGGACTAGCGGAGACAGATACCAAGAGACCCAGTACTTC
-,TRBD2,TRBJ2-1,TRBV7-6,CASSGGNEQFF,TGTGCCAGTTCGGGGGGCAATGAGCAGTTCTTC
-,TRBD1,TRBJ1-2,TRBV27,CASSSTPYGGGDGYTF,TGTGCCAGCAGTTCCACCCCTTATGGAGGGGGCGACGGCTACACCTTC